A single sample is the source of the 14 T cell receptor beta chains below, sequenced in a study of T cell responses to AZD1222 COVID-19 vaccine. Assay: immunoSEQ multiplex PCR; the TCRdb copy retains only in-frame clones and omits some. Here the sample spans about 110,000 clones, over 80% being singletons. The starting material was peripheral blood, obtained on day 0 of AZD1222 vaccination. The receptors originated from an adult in good health.

V is TRBV19 and J is TRBJ1-3; tentatively, D is TRBD1 (5 bases). The germline CDR1 and CDR2 sequences are LNHDA and SQIVND (reference sequence). The V end lost 10 bases, the J end lost 4 bases, and 14 bases lay between the germline ends. This CDR3 region has 13 residues. The CDR3 DNA is TGTGCCACCTCGGGGGAGCTGGGAAACACCATATATTTT. It codes for CATSGELGNTIYF.

CDR3 bases: TGCAGCGTGTTAGCCGGGACAGGATTTACTGAAGCTTTCTTT. Translated, it gives CSVLAGTGFTEAFF. V usage is TRBV29-1 and J usage is TRBJ1-1; 8 nucleotides match TRBD1. Germline CDR1 SQVTM, CDR2 ANQGSEA. V was clipped by 6 bases and J by 5 bases; unmatched bases: 11. CDR3 size: 14 residues. The variable domain in full, completed from reference TRBV29-1 and TRBJ1-1, reads SAVISQKPSRDICQRGTSLTIQCQVDSQVTMMFWYRQQPGQSLTLIATANQGSEATYESGFVIDKFPISRPNLTFSTLTVSNMSPEDSSIYLCSVLAGTGFTEAFFGQGTRLTVV.

The rearrangement links TRBV27 to TRBJ2-7; 9 bases map to TRBD1. CDR3 size: 15 residues. The ends lost 5 bases at V and 2 bases at J; junction bases unmatched: 7. Germline V gene sequence: CDR1 MNHEY, CDR2 SMNVEV (reference sequence). CDR3 amino acids: CASSQPGQGPYEQYF. The CDR3 DNA reads as TGTGCCAGCAGTCAGCCGGGACAGGGCCCCTACGAGCAGTACTTC.

V gene TRBV7-2 combines with J gene TRBJ2-5; D is uncertain. The ends were cut back, 1 base at V and 5 bases at J, with 5 bases in the middle. Germline CDR1 SGHTA, CDR2 FQGNSA. CDR3 length: 12 residues. CDR3 residues: CASSLVLETQYF. CDR3 nucleotides: TGTGCCAGCAGCTTAGTTCTCGAGACCCAGTACTTC.

Only one count was recorded for this clone. The chain joins TRBV7-2 to TRBJ1-2; D ambiguous. Trimming removed 1 base at V and 8 bases at J, with 8 bases between. The CDR3 contains 12 residues. The germline CDR1 and CDR2 sequences are SGHTA and FQGNSA. The CDR3 nucleotides are TGTGCCAGCAGCTTAGTTGCAGGAGGCTACACCTTC. It yields the protein CASSLVAGGYTF.

The J gene is TRBJ1-2, the V gene TRBV13; D not certain. The V gene's germline CDR1 is PRHDT and CDR2 FYEKMQ (reference sequence). The ends were cut back, 0 bases at V and 4 bases at J, with 12 bases in the middle. The CDR3 extends over 15 amino acids. CDR3 in amino acids: CASSLGTGSGYGYTF. CDR3 bases: TGTGCCAGCAGCTTAGGGACGGGGAGTGGCTATGGCTACACCTTC.

The chain recombines TRBV18 with TRBJ2-1; TRBD2 matches 12 bases. Germline values: CDR1 KGHSH, CDR2 LQKENI. V dropped 3 bases and J dropped 5; count of bases not matched to a gene: 5. This CDR3 region has 16 residues. This chain's CDR3 is CASSPRLAGDNNEQFF. As DNA, the CDR3 is TGTGCCAGCTCACCTCGACTAGCGGGAGATAACAATGAGCAGTTCTTC.

The chain links TRBV20-1 to TRBJ2-7; 7 bases agree with TRBD1. CDR3 length: 11 amino acids. Losses at the gene ends were 6 bases for V and 6 bases for J; bases not matched to a gene: 5. Germline CDR1 reads DFQATT; CDR2 reads SNEGSKA (reference sequence). CDR3 region: CSALDRPEQYF. The CDR3 bases are TGCAGTGCCCTGGACAGGCCCGAGCAGTACTTC.

This clone was recorded a few times. The chain carries TRBV11-2 and TRBJ1-3; D is unclear. The germline gives CDR1 SGHAT, CDR2 FQNNGV. Deletions cut 5 bases from V and 2 bases from J, with 4 bases between. The CDR3 length is 12 residues. CDR3 loop: CASSVTGNTIYF. Written as DNA, the CDR3 is TGTGCCAGCAGCGTGACTGGAAACACCATATATTTT. Together with reference TRBV11-2 and TRBJ1-3, the CDR3 gives the full variable domain: EAGVAQSPRYKIIEKRQSVAFWCNPISGHATLYWYQQILGQGPKLLIQFQNNGVVDDSQLPKDRFSAERLKGVDSTLKIQPAKLEDSAVYLCASSVTGNTIYFGEGSWLTVV.

The J gene is TRBJ2-5, the V gene TRBV29-1; 8 bases agree with TRBD1. With V trimmed by 7 bases and J by 2 bases, 9 bases remained unmatched. The germline V gene encodes CDR1 SQVTM and CDR2 ANQGSEA. CDR3 length: 14 amino acids. CDR3 nucleotides: TGCAGCGCGTCCGGGACAGGTCCTCAAGAGACCCAGTACTTC. This gives the protein CSASGTGPQETQYF.

This chain connects TRBV7-9 to TRBJ1-2; TRBD1 matches at 7 bases. This CDR3 is 16 amino acids long. Looked up from germline, CDR1 is SEHNR and CDR2 is FQNEAQ (reference sequence). With 0 bases clipped from V and 4 bases from J, the junction kept 8 bases outside the gene matches. Here the CDR3 reads CASSLAFGRGVYGYTF. CDR3 in DNA: TGTGCCAGCAGCTTAGCGTTTGGCAGGGGGGTCTATGGCTACACCTTC.

This clone was found once. J is TRBJ1-1 and V is TRBV2; D remains ambiguous. With 7 bases removed from V and 5 bases from J, the gap between germline ends came to 5 bases. Germline V gene data show CDR1 as SNHLY and CDR2 as FYNNEI. The CDR3 has 10 residues. CDR3: CASTRTEAFF. The CDR3 bases are TGTGCCAGCACCCGTACTGAAGCTTTCTTT.

This chain uses TRBV3-1 (or the pseudogene TRBV3-2) with TRBJ2-7; D remains ambiguous. The CDR3 runs to 12 residues. The germline V gene has CDR1 LGHDT and CDR2 YNNKEL (reference sequence). With 4 bases removed from V and 3 bases from J, the gap between germline ends came to 7 bases. The CDR3 nucleotides are TGTGCCAGCAGCCTCCAAGACTACGAGCAGTACTTC. It codes for CASSLQDYEQYF.

This clone was detected once. The DNA for the CDR3 is TGTGCCAGCAGCGCCGGACCGGGGACAAGTCCATCACCCCTCCACTTT. Its protein product is CASSAGPGTSPSPLHF. The rearrangement uses TRBV9 and TRBJ1-6, with D possibly being TRBD1 (6 bases). CDR3 length: 16 residues. The germline V gene encodes CDR1 SGDLS and CDR2 YYNGEE. The V end was cut by 3 bases, the J end by 10 bases, with 20 bases between.